This TCR beta chain was sequenced for a study of patients and donors after allogeneic stem cell transplantation. The V end lost 2 bases, the J end lost 6 bases, and 16 bases lay between the germline ends. The germline gives CDR1 MNHEY, CDR2 SMNVEV (reference sequence). The CDR3 contains 15 residues. TCRdb re-called the RT-PCR reads with MiXCR, one entry per CDR3 protein. Here the sample spans 800,000 to 1,000,000 distinct CDR3 sequences, more than 15% being singletons. This TCR was sampled from a human donor who was either an allogeneic HSCT recipient or a stem cell or donor lymphocyte infusion donor (not recorded which). It is not recorded whose cells these are; they may come from a transplant donor. The sample comprised blood, either unsorted or a sorted T cell fraction (not recorded which). The chain carries TRBV27 and TRBJ1-1; D gene unclear. The CDR3: CASSLADTYSSEAFF. The DNA of the CDR3 is TGTGCCAGCAGTTTAGCCGATACTTATTCGTCTGAAGCTTTCTTT.